The 29 T cell receptor beta chains presented below share a single source sample, sequenced in a study of blood T cells in healthy people across ages. Primers used in a second PCR of roughly 6 to 12 cycles were a sample-barcoded 5' primer and a J-beta primer mix. Each CDR3 protein is one row after TCRdb ran MiXCR on the 5' RACE reads. Among 800,000 to 900,000 distinct CDR3 sequences listed, under 80% were seen once. Sample: blood. The receptor source for this set is a young man in good health.

CDR3 in amino acids: CASSVVGRGSQPQHF. The CDR3 nucleotides are TGTGCCAGCAGTGTCGTGGGACGGGGGTCTCAGCCCCAGCATTTT. This rearrangement joins TRBV6-1 to TRBJ1-5, with a weak D call TRBD1 (5 bases). Germline loops: CDR1 MNHNS, CDR2 SASEGT. Trimming pared 4 bases from V and 6 bases from J, leaving 16 bases between. The CDR3 length is 15 residues.

This clonotype has more than one count but fewer than ten. The J gene is TRBJ2-7, the V gene TRBV7-2; D not certain. Per germline, CDR1 SGHTA and CDR2 FQGNSA. CDR3 length equals 12 residues. V lost 4 bases and J 4 bases, leaving 8 bases between the germline ends. CDR3 protein: CASSSVRYEQYF. The CDR3 region has the DNA TGTGCCAGCAGCTCTGTTCGATACGAGCAGTACTTC. The entire variable domain, with the rest obtained from reference TRBV7-2 and TRBJ2-7, is as follows: GAGVSQSPSNKVTEKGKDVELRCDPISGHTALYWYRQSLGQGLEFLIYFQGNSAPDKSGLPSDRFSAERTGGSVSTLTIQRTQQEDSAVYLCASSSVRYEQYFGPGTRLTVT.

J is TRBJ2-4 and V is TRBV4-3; D unresolved. Germline V gene lookup returns CDR1 LGHNA and CDR2 YSLEER. This CDR3 comprises 14 residues. Trimming removed 1 base from V and 13 bases from J, with 17 bases in between. CDR3 loop: CASSQVVNYGEQYF. The CDR3 DNA sequence: TGCGCCAGCAGCCAAGTAGTAAACTACGGAGAGCAGTACTTC.

The chain employs TRBV30 and TRBJ1-2; TRBD1 matches 9 bases. CDR3 length: 12 residues. CDR1 is GTSNPN and CDR2 is SVGIG in the germline V gene (reference sequence). The junction had 5 bases not matched to a gene; V was cut back by 4 bases and J by 8 bases. CDR3 sequence: CAWNRDRDGYTF. The DNA of the CDR3 is TGTGCCTGGAACCGGGACAGGGACGGCTACACCTTC.

The chain links TRBV24-1 to TRBJ2-3, with D perhaps matching TRBD2 (6 bases). The CDR3 covers 13 residues. Germline CDR1 reads KGHDR; CDR2 reads SFDVKD. Trimming stripped 12 bases from V and 0 bases from J, with 12 bases between. Here the CDR3 DNA reads TGTGCCGTTAGTGGGACTAGCACAGATACGCAGTATTTT. Its translation is CAVSGTSTDTQYF.

This chain uses TRBV5-1 with TRBJ1-2; 7 bases match TRBD1. Germline V gives CDR1 SGHRS, CDR2 YFSETQ. This CDR3 has 14 residues. V lost 4 bases to trimming and J lost 4 bases; unmatched junction nucleotides: 7. CDR3 amino acids: CASSLHRDSYGYTF. The CDR3 DNA sequence: TGCGCCAGCAGCCTTCACCGGGACAGCTATGGCTACACCTTC.

The chain has TRBV28 and TRBJ2-3, with D unresolved. There are 13 residues in the CDR3. Between the trimmed V and J ends, which lost 11 bases and 6 bases, there was a span of 18 bases. Germline values: CDR1 MDHEN, CDR2 SYDVKM. The DNA of the CDR3 is TGTGCCCGCACCAACCCCCTCGCGGATACGCAGTATTTT. Its translation: CARTNPLADTQYF.

This chain uses TRBV7-9 with TRBJ2-3; D is unclear. V was cut by 8 bases and J by 6 bases, with 15 bases left in between. Germline-derived CDR1 and CDR2 are SEHNR and FQNEAQ (reference sequence). The CDR3 has 13 amino acids. The CDR3 coding sequence is TGTGCCAGCTGTGGAAGCCTCGGGGATACGCAGTATTTT. The encoded protein is CASCGSLGDTQYF.

The CDR3 DNA is TGTGCCAGCAGTACCGGGACAGGCCACCTTCGGGTCTATGAGCAGTTCTTC. The encoded protein is CASSTGTGHLRVYEQFF. The chain links TRBV7-2 to TRBJ2-1; TRBD1 aligns across 8 bases. J was trimmed by 8 bases and V by 6 bases; bases with no gene match: 18. Germline CDR1 and CDR2: SGHTA and FQGNSA. The CDR3 totals 17 residues.

The J gene is TRBJ2-3, the V gene TRBV29-1; D possibly matches TRBD1 or TRBD2 (5 bases each). The length of the CDR3 is 11 residues. With 3 bases removed from V and 13 bases from J, the gap between germline ends came to 14 bases. Looked up from germline, CDR1 is SQVTM and CDR2 is ANQGSEA. The CDR3 bases are TGCAGCGTTGATCTTGGGACCGGGAAGTATTTT. The encoded protein is CSVDLGTGKYF.

In its sample, this clonotype was seen a few times. The chain combines TRBV5-1 with TRBJ2-1; D perhaps matches TRBD1 (6 bases). V was clipped by 5 bases and J by 0 bases, with 12 bases between them. Germline V gene sequence: CDR1 SGHRS, CDR2 YFSETQ. The CDR3 length is 15 residues. CDR3 coding DNA: TGCGCCAGCAGACAGCAGGGGAACTCCTACAATGAGCAGTTCTTC. Its protein is CASRQQGNSYNEQFF.

This clonotype was counted between two and nine times. This chain uses TRBV7-3 with TRBJ2-7, with TRBD2 matching over 8 bases. The CDR3 consists of 15 residues. V lost 0 bases and J lost 3; bases outside the gene matches: 4. CDR1 and CDR2 from the germline V gene are SGHTA and FQGTGA. In DNA, the CDR3 is TGTGCCAGCAGCTTAACTGCTAGCGGGCACTACGAGCAGTACTTC. Amino acids: CASSLTASGHYEQYF.

This clonotype has only a few counts. The V gene is TRBV12-3 or TRBV12-4, the J gene TRBJ2-1; 9 bases are shared with TRBD1. The CDR3 totals 16 residues. The J segment lost 4 bases and the V segment lost 6 bases, leaving 10 bases of the junction unmatched. CDR3 loop: CASSPLGTGRYNEQFF. The CDR3 coding sequence is TGTGCCAGCAGCCCCCTCGGGACAGGGAGGTACAATGAGCAGTTCTTC.

This clonotype was recorded only once. The chain combines TRBV10-3 with TRBJ2-4; 9 bases fit TRBD1. The tail of the sequence fits TRBJ2-7 better, so the J call may be wrong. The CDR3 runs to 14 residues. CDR1 is ENHRY, CDR2 SYGVKD, per germline. The CDR3 bases are TGTGCCATCAGATCCGGGACAGGGTCCAACGAGCAGTACTTC. Its translation is CAIRSGTGSNEQYF.

The chain recombines TRBV2 with TRBJ2-1; the match to TRBD2 covers 9 bases. Germline assignment: CDR1 SNHLY and CDR2 FYNNEI. This CDR3 spans 15 amino acids. With 6 bases clipped from V and 10 bases from J, the junction kept 13 bases outside the gene matches. The CDR3 nucleotides are TGTGCCAGCAGGAGGGTAGCGGGGGCCTTGGGCGAGCAGTTCTTC. Its translation is CASRRVAGALGEQFF.

The chain couples TRBV3-1 to TRBJ2-1; D ambiguous. Germline V gives CDR1 LGHDT, CDR2 YNNKEL (reference sequence). The CDR3 extends over 16 amino acids. The V and J ends lost 4 bases and 5 bases respectively, with 18 bases between them. The CDR3 region has the DNA TGTGCCAGCAGCCCCACCTCCAAGGGCAGGAACAATGAGCAGTTCTTC. It encodes CASSPTSKGRNNEQFF.

V usage is TRBV29-1 and J usage is TRBJ1-4, with TRBD1 identical over 10 bases. CDR3 length: 13 amino acids. V shed 8 bases, J shed 8 bases, and the junction held 8 bases outside the gene matches. CDR1 and CDR2 from the germline V gene are SQVTM and ANQGSEA. The CDR3, as DNA: TGCAGCTTCGAGCGGACAGGGGGAGAAAAACTGTTTTTT. This codes for CSFERTGGEKLFF.

The rearrangement uses TRBV29-1 and TRBJ2-3; 9 nucleotides line up with TRBD1. The CDR3 is 14 amino acids. CDR1 and CDR2 from the germline V gene are SQVTM and ANQGSEA. Unmatched junction bases numbered 8, after V lost 3 bases and J lost 7 bases. The CDR3 reads CSVEETGGGNTQYF. The CDR3 region has the DNA TGCAGCGTTGAGGAGACAGGGGGTGGAAATACGCAGTATTTT.

This clonotype turned up a few times. The genes are TRBV12-3 or TRBV12-4 and TRBJ1-2, with a possible D match to TRBD1 (6 bases). V lost 1 base, J lost 8 bases, and 8 bases lay in between. This CDR3 is 12 amino acids long. The CDR3 sequence: CASSLGGHGYTF. The CDR3 DNA reads as TGTGCCAGCAGTTTAGGGGGACACGGCTACACCTTC.

The chain couples TRBV28 to TRBJ2-5, with 9 positions matching TRBD2. The end of the DNA fits TRBJ2-7 better, so the J call may be wrong. The CDR3 contains 16 residues. CDR1 is MDHEN, CDR2 SYDVKM, per germline. CDR3 nucleotide sequence: TGTGCCAGCAGCACCCATACTAGCGGGCACTCCTACGAGCAGTACTTC. It is translated as CASSTHTSGHSYEQYF.

This clonotype has only a few counts. This chain joins TRBV3-1 and TRBJ2-3; TRBD1 might be the D (6 bases). Per the germline V gene, CDR1 is LGHDT and CDR2 is YNNKEL (reference sequence). V was pared by 0 bases and J by 9 bases, with 7 bases between. The CDR3 loop spans 12 amino acids. In DNA, the CDR3 is TGTGCCAGCAGCCAAGATCAGGGGACGCAGTATTTT. Translating it yields CASSQDQGTQYF.

Notes on this clonotype: At one boundary the junction diverges from the germline segment, which might be a read error. The chain employs TRBV7-9 and TRBJ2-1; 7 nucleotides match TRBD2. CDR1 is SEHNR, CDR2 FQNEAQ, per germline (reference sequence). CDR3 length: 15 residues. The CDR3 sequence: CASGFLLAEYNEQFF. CDR3 nucleotides: TGTGCCAGCGGCTTTCTGCTAGCGGAATACAATGAGCAGTTCTTC. Based on the CDR3 plus reference TRBV7-9 and TRBJ2-1, the full variable domain is DTGVSQNPRHKITKRGQNVTFRCDPISEHNRLYWYRQTLGQGPEFLTYFQNEAQLEKSRLLSDRFSAERPKGSFSTLEIQRTEQGDSAMYLCASGFLLAEYNEQFFGPGTRLTVL.

This clonotype has a single count. The chain recombines TRBV7-9 with TRBJ1-6; TRBD1 aligns across 11 bases. Germline assignment: CDR1 SEHNR and CDR2 FQNEAQ (reference sequence). J lost 7 bases, V lost 5 bases, and 7 bases had no gene match. CDR3 size: 16 residues. In DNA form, the CDR3 reads TGTGCCAGCAGCGCCCGGACAGGGGGCAGGAATTCACCCCTCCACTTT. Amino acids: CASSARTGGRNSPLHF.

The chain is built from TRBV20-1 and TRBJ2-1, with 9 positions matching TRBD2. The CDR3 is 17 residues long. CDR1 and CDR2 from the germline V gene are DFQATT and SNEGSKA (reference sequence). Trimming at V came to 3 bases and at J to 2 bases, leaving 11 bases not matched to a gene. Here the CDR3 reads CSARGTRGLATYNEQFF. In nucleotides, the CDR3 is TGCAGTGCTAGGGGGACTCGGGGACTAGCAACCTACAATGAGCAGTTCTTC.

This clonotype was counted once. CDR3 nucleotides: TGTGCCAGCAGTGTACAGGACAGTTTTGAGCAGTTCTTC. Protein sequence: CASSVQDSFEQFF. The chain combines TRBV28 with TRBJ2-1; D is possibly TRBD1 (6 bases). In germline, CDR1 is MDHEN, CDR2 SYDVKM. Deletions cut 5 bases from V and 9 bases from J, with 14 bases between. The CDR3 is 13 residues long.

The chain carries TRBV5-1 and TRBJ1-2; D gene ambiguous. The V gene's germline CDR1 is SGHRS and CDR2 YFSETQ. V lost 0 bases, J lost 0 bases, and 12 bases lay in between. This CDR3 is built from 16 residues. CDR3 loop: CASSLGDTSANYGYTF. CDR3 coding DNA: TGCGCCAGCAGCTTGGGAGACACCTCAGCTAACTATGGCTACACCTTC.

The V and J genes are TRBV12-3 or TRBV12-4 and TRBJ2-3, with 7 bases matching TRBD1. CDR3 size: 15 residues. Trimming at V came to 7 bases and at J to 5 bases, leaving 12 bases not matched to a gene. CDR3: CASILRQGRKDTQYF. The CDR3 DNA follows: TGTGCCAGCATCCTAAGACAGGGAAGGAAAGATACGCAGTATTTT.

The chain couples TRBV4-2 to TRBJ2-6, with 9 bases matching TRBD1. Germline-derived CDR1 and CDR2 are LGHNA and YNFKEQ. This CDR3 region has 18 residues. Trimming took 4 bases from V and 2 from J; bases not matched to a gene: 9. The CDR3 loop is CASSLSSTGGAGANVLTF. The CDR3 DNA sequence: TGTGCCAGCAGCCTCTCCAGTACAGGGGGCGCTGGGGCCAACGTCCTGACTTTC.

This rearrangement joins TRBV20-1 to TRBJ1-1, with 7 nucleotides matching TRBD1. Germline values: CDR1 DFQATT, CDR2 SNEGSKA (reference sequence). The CDR3 length is 14 residues. V lost 1 base to trimming and J lost 7 bases; unmatched junction nucleotides: 9. Here the CDR3 reads CSARVARGTDEAFF. CDR3 coding DNA: TGCAGTGCTAGAGTAGCCAGGGGGACCGATGAAGCTTTCTTT.